This T cell receptor beta chain comes out of a study of blood T cell repertoires in COVID-19. About the study: Sources were T cells, B-cell-depleted T cells, or PBMCs; the material itself was cDNA or gDNA.

Notes on this clone: Since the CDR3 does not end with the conserved phenylalanine or tryptophan, this likely comes from a read error. The DNA is left out, because the CDR3 cannot be placed on it with certainty; the CDR3 is given as TCRdb lists it.

Generated by immunoSEQ multiplex PCR, the TCRdb table keeps only in-frame clones and is missing some. The data hold about 44,000 clones, with 82% observed a single time. The CDR3 length is 13 residues, termini included. Germline CDR1 and CDR2: MNHNS and SASEGT. The sample comprised peripheral blood. The chain couples TRBV6-1 to TRBJ2-7; the D call in the table, TRBD1, was not verified against the DNA. The receptor comes from a woman aged 70-85 years with acute or convalescent COVID-19. The CDR3: CASSDPGQSPTKL.